These 25 T cell receptor beta chains originate from one sample sequenced in a study of cytomegalovirus exposure and HLA in healthy donors. Amplification used 60 Vbeta primers and 13 Jbeta primers. TCRdb's table, derived via immunoSEQ multiplex PCR, lists solely in-frame clones and lacks some. The profile shows fewer than 200,000 clones, roughly two thirds of them singletons. Sequences were obtained from PBMCs. The receptors originated from a woman in her twenties or thirties in good health and CMV-seronegative.

The rearrangement uses TRBV6-6 and TRBJ2-7; tentatively, D is TRBD2 (6 bases). V was clipped by 0 bases and J by 5 bases, with 17 bases between them. Germline lookup yields CDR1 MNHNY and CDR2 SVGAGI (reference sequence). This CDR3 contains 16 residues. CDR3 nucleotide sequence: TGTGCCAGCAGTTACTCGGGTGGCGGGAACCGGGACGAGCAGTACTTC. Encoded protein: CASSYSGGGNRDEQYF.

The genes are TRBV7-3 and TRBJ2-7; possibly TRBD1 for D (6 bases). The CDR3 spans 14 residues. Trimming pared 0 bases from V and 5 bases from J, leaving 11 bases between. Germline assignment: CDR1 SGHTA and CDR2 FQGTGA. The CDR3: CASSLTTGSHEQYF. CDR3 DNA: TGTGCCAGCAGCTTAACTACAGGGTCTCACGAGCAGTACTTC.

This clone was detected a few times. This chain connects TRBV19 to TRBJ2-7; 9 nucleotides line up with TRBD2. In germline, CDR1 is LNHDA, CDR2 SQIVND (reference sequence). This CDR3 region has 14 residues. Germline trimming cut 3 bases from V and 7 bases from J; bases unmatched to any gene: 7. The CDR3 reads CASSILAGVNEQYF. As DNA, the CDR3 is TGTGCCAGTAGTATTTTAGCGGGAGTTAATGAGCAGTACTTC.

The rearrangement uses TRBV27 and TRBJ1-4; 11 nucleotides agree with TRBD1. The CDR3 length is 17 residues. J gave up 4 bases and V 2 bases, and 6 bases lay outside the gene matches. CDR1 and CDR2 (germline): MNHEY, SMNVEV (reference sequence). The CDR3 bases are TGTGCCAGCAGTTTAAGGACAGGGGGCGCGATTAATGAAAAACTGTTTTTT. It specifies CASSLRTGGAINEKLFF.

This clone was seen only a few times. The rearrangement joins TRBV7-9 to TRBJ1-1, with D maybe TRBD1 (6 bases). The CDR3 totals 13 residues. Germline CDR1 SEHNR, CDR2 FQNEAQ (reference sequence). V shed 2 bases and J shed 6 bases, with 10 bases lying between them. Here the CDR3 reads CASSLQTGSEAFF. CDR3 nucleotide sequence: TGTGCCAGCAGCTTACAGACAGGTTCTGAAGCTTTCTTT.

This sequence joins TRBV5-1 and TRBJ1-6; possible D gene TRBD1, 6 bases. The CDR3 is 16 amino acids. With 0 bases removed from V and 6 bases from J, the gap between germline ends came to 13 bases. Germline V gives CDR1 SGHRS, CDR2 YFSETQ. CDR3 DNA sequence: TGCGCCAGCAGCTTGGCCGGGACAAGATTTAATTCACCCCTCCACTTT. It translates to CASSLAGTRFNSPLHF. Looking up the rest from reference TRBV5-1 and TRBJ1-6 gives the full variable domain: KAGVTQTPRYLIKTRGQQVTLSCSPISGHRSVSWYQQTPGQGLQFLFEYFSETQRNKGNFPGRFSGRQFSNSRSEMNVSTLELGDSALYLCASSLAGTRFNSPLHFGNGTRLTVT.

The chain links TRBV19 to TRBJ1-5, with D maybe TRBD1 (5 bases). Trimming cost V 5 bases and J 6 bases, with 17 bases left between them. The CDR3 has 15 amino acids. Germline CDR1 LNHDA, CDR2 SQIVND (reference sequence). The CDR3 DNA sequence: TGTGCCAGTAGTTTCGATTCCGGGGGAGCTCAGCCCCAGCATTTT. This translates into CASSFDSGGAQPQHF.

The gene calls are TRBV7-3 and TRBJ1-1; D unresolved. V lost 2 bases, J lost 0 bases, and 7 bases lay in between. The CDR3 spans 14 residues. From germline, CDR1 is SGHTA and CDR2 FQGTGA. The CDR3 DNA reads as TGTGCCAGCAGCTTATTGGGAGTGAACACTGAAGCTTTCTTT. Amino acids: CASSLLGVNTEAFF. Full variable domain (missing parts from reference TRBV7-3 and TRBJ1-1): GAGVSQTPSNKVTEKGKYVELRCDPISGHTALYWYRQSLGQGPEFLIYFQGTGAADDSGLPNDRFFAVRPEGSVSTLKIQRTERGDSAVYLCASSLLGVNTEAFFGQGTRLTVV.

This sequence joins TRBV15 and TRBJ1-3; TRBD1 might be the D (5 bases). The CDR3 is 13 amino acids. Germline V lookup: CDR1 LNHNV, CDR2 YYDKDF (reference sequence). V lost 5 bases and J 0 bases, leaving 5 bases between the germline ends. For the CDR3, the DNA is TGTGCCACCAGCGACAGCTCTGGAAACACCATATATTTT. Its translation is CATSDSSGNTIYF. The variable domain in full, completed from reference TRBV15 and TRBJ1-3, reads DAMVIQNPRYQVTQFGKPVTLSCSQTLNHNVMYWYQQKSSQAPKLLFHYYDKDFNNEADTPDNFQSRRPNTSFCFLDIRSPGLGDTAMYLCATSDSSGNTIYFGEGSWLTVV.

V usage is TRBV29-1 and J usage is TRBJ1-1, with a possible D match to TRBD1 (6 bases). Trimming shortened V by 2 bases and J by 11 bases, and 12 bases separated the two germline ends. Germline V gives CDR1 SQVTM, CDR2 ANQGSEA. The length of the CDR3 is 11 residues. The CDR3 spells CSVELTGRAFF. The CDR3 DNA reads TGCAGCGTTGAACTGACAGGTAGGGCTTTCTTT.

This clone was counted between two and nine times. This rearrangement joins TRBV11-2 to TRBJ1-1; 8 bases are shared with TRBD1. Germline V CDR1 and CDR2: SGHAT, FQNNGV. The junction had 8 bases not matched to a gene; V was cut back by 5 bases and J by 3 bases. The CDR3 spans 15 residues. CDR3 region: CASSQPTGGDTEAFF. In DNA, the CDR3 is TGTGCCAGCAGCCAACCAACAGGGGGTGACACTGAAGCTTTCTTT. Full variable domain (rest looked up from reference TRBV11-2 and TRBJ1-1): EAGVAQSPRYKIIEKRQSVAFWCNPISGHATLYWYQQILGQGPKLLIQFQNNGVVDDSQLPKDRFSAERLKGVDSTLKIQPAKLEDSAVYLCASSQPTGGDTEAFFGQGTRLTVV.

This sequence joins TRBV28 and TRBJ2-1; 7 bases align to TRBD2. CDR1 MDHEN and CDR2 SYDVKM come from the germline V gene. V lost 4 bases, J lost 8 bases, and 8 bases stayed unmatched. This CDR3 contains 14 residues. The CDR3 nucleotides are TGTGCCAGCAGTTGGGCTAGCGGTAAGGATGAGCAGTTCTTC. Translated: CASSWASGKDEQFF.

The V call is TRBV4-1, the J call TRBJ1-3, with a weak D call TRBD1 (5 bases). The CDR3 is made up of 15 amino acids. Per germline, CDR1 MGHRA and CDR2 YSYEKL. V was trimmed by 0 bases and J by 4 bases, leaving 10 bases between them. CDR3 protein: CASSQDQGSGNTIYF. The CDR3 coding sequence is TGCGCCAGCAGCCAAGACCAGGGTTCGGGAAACACCATATATTTT.

The chain employs TRBV6-5 and TRBJ1-5; D is perhaps TRBD1 (5 bases). There are 14 residues in the CDR3. Trimming took off 5 bases at V and 6 bases at J, with 14 bases between the two ends. Germline lookup yields CDR1 MNHEY and CDR2 SVGAGI. The CDR3 coding sequence is TGTGCCAGCAGTGAATTGGGGGGGTTTCAGCCCCAGCATTTT. Amino acids: CASSELGGFQPQHF.

This chain links TRBV7-2 with TRBJ2-3; D is unresolved. This CDR3 has 15 amino acids. Trimming removed 1 base at V and 0 bases at J, with 8 bases between. Looked up from germline, CDR1 is SGHTA and CDR2 is FQGNSA. The CDR3 region has the DNA TGTGCCAGCAGCTTAGAACAGAAAAGCACAGATACGCAGTATTTT. It codes for CASSLEQKSTDTQYF.

The V and J genes are TRBV14 and TRBJ1-1; unclear D gene. CDR1 is SGHDN and CDR2 is FVKESK in the germline V gene. Trimming shortened V by 1 base and J by 3 bases, and 9 bases separated the two germline ends. This CDR3 spans 14 amino acids. The CDR3 nucleotides are TGTGCCAGCAGCCAAGCGGGGTTGGACACTGAAGCTTTCTTT. Amino acid sequence: CASSQAGLDTEAFF. The variable domain in full, with the rest retrieved from reference TRBV14 and TRBJ1-1, is EAGVTQFPSHSVIEKGQTVTLRCDPISGHDNLYWYRRVMGKEIKFLLHFVKESKQDESGMPNNRFLAERTGGTYSTLKVQPAELEDSGVYFCASSQAGLDTEAFFGQGTRLTVV.

The chain combines TRBV4-1 with TRBJ2-1, with a weak D call TRBD2 (6 bases). In germline, CDR1 is MGHRA, CDR2 YSYEKL. The CDR3 loop spans 12 amino acids. Trimming removed 5 bases at V and 12 bases at J, with 14 bases between. The CDR3 is CASSYSGGGQFF. DNA for the CDR3: TGCGCCAGCAGCTATAGCGGTGGGGGGCAGTTCTTC.

The chain couples TRBV12-5 to TRBJ2-7, with a possible D match to TRBD1 (6 bases). V was shortened by 7 bases and J by 2 bases, with 12 bases between the two germline ends. The CDR3 sequence is 13 residues long. Germline-derived CDR1 and CDR2 are LGHNT and FRNRAP. CDR3 loop: CASAHRETYEQYF. DNA of the CDR3: TGTGCTAGTGCACACAGGGAAACCTACGAGCAGTACTTC.

The rearrangement joins TRBV6-6 to TRBJ2-1; the match to TRBD2 covers 13 bases. V gave up 6 bases and J gave up 9 bases; unmatched junction bases: 8. The germline gives CDR1 MNHNY, CDR2 SVGAGI (reference sequence). This CDR3 has 15 amino acids. CDR3 bases: TGTGCCAGCAGCCTAACTAGCGGGGGGGTGGTTGAGCAGTTCTTC. This encodes CASSLTSGGVVEQFF.

This clone came up a few times. The chain employs TRBV28 and TRBJ1-1; D call uncertain. The ends were cut back, 5 bases at V and 1 base at J, with 11 bases in the middle. Germline values: CDR1 MDHEN, CDR2 SYDVKM. The CDR3 is made up of 14 amino acids. This chain's CDR3 is CASSHTSGNTEAFF. CDR3 coding DNA: TGTGCCAGCAGTCACACTTCAGGGAACACTGAAGCTTTCTTT.

The CDR3 here is CASSLGGTGGNYGYTF. The CDR3 DNA is TGTGCCAGCAGCCTCGGGGGAACAGGGGGCAACTATGGCTACACCTTC. V usage is TRBV27 and J usage is TRBJ1-2; TRBD1 agrees at 9 bases. The junction had 10 bases not matched to a gene; V was cut back by 6 bases and J by 2 bases. This CDR3 spans 16 amino acids. Germline-derived CDR1 and CDR2 are MNHEY and SMNVEV (reference sequence).

The gene calls are TRBV5-1 and TRBJ1-5, with D maybe TRBD1 (5 bases). There are 15 residues in the CDR3. The V gene's germline CDR1 is SGHRS and CDR2 YFSETQ. V lost 1 base, J lost 4 bases, and 12 bases lay in between. This CDR3 is CASSLSAGGNQPQHF. The CDR3 DNA reads TGCGCCAGCAGCTTGAGCGCGGGGGGGAATCAGCCCCAGCATTTT.

The rearrangement links TRBV2 to TRBJ2-1; D ambiguous. This CDR3 has 13 amino acids. Germline values: CDR1 SNHLY, CDR2 FYNNEI. The V gene lost 4 bases and the J gene lost 6 bases, with 10 bases spanning the gap. As DNA, the CDR3 is TGTGCCAGCAGTGTGGCGGCCGGCAATGAGCAGTTCTTC. It codes for CASSVAAGNEQFF.

This chain connects TRBV4-1 to TRBJ2-1, with D perhaps TRBD2 (5 bases). The CDR3 loop spans 15 amino acids. Germline V gene lookup returns CDR1 MGHRA and CDR2 YSYEKL. Deletions cut 2 bases from V and 5 bases from J, with 13 bases between. In nucleotides, the CDR3 is TGCGCCAGCAGCCAAAGCGGACTTCTGAACAATGAGCAGTTCTTC. Translated, it gives CASSQSGLLNNEQFF.

Concerning this clone itself: The junction and the germline gene differ at one end; a read error may be behind it. The J gene is TRBJ2-3, the V gene TRBV6-4, with TRBD2 matching over 7 bases. Germline assignment: CDR1 MRHNA and CDR2 SNTAGT. This CDR3 is built from 15 residues. The CDR3 region is CASSEGTMSTDTRYF. The CDR3 DNA reads TGTGCCAGCAGTGAGGGGACTATGAGCACAGATACGCGGTATTTT.